Below are 21 T cell receptor beta chains sequenced from a single sample in a study of T cells in Graves' hyperthyroidism and ophthalmopathy. Researchers amplified the TCR beta CDR3 regions from RNA transcripts. When the TCR CDR3 underwent first-round RT-PCR, the HTBI primer set was used. TCRdb independently ran MiXCR on the multiplex PCR reads; one entry per CDR3 protein. The sample lists about 570,000 distinct CDR3 sequences, around 42% seen once, with 15% to 20% in the top ten. Sequences were obtained from peripheral blood or thyroid tissue (not recorded which). The receptors were gathered from an adult woman with Graves' disease, either hyperthyroidism or ophthalmopathy (not recorded which).

Concerning this clonotype itself: A much larger clone differs by one base, so this may be a read error. This chain links TRBV28 with TRBJ2-5; D is perhaps TRBD2 (10 bases). Trimming took 8 bases from V and 5 from J, leaving 30 bases between them. The CDR3 contains 18 residues. CDR1 MDHEN and CDR2 SYDVKM come from the germline V gene. CDR3 coding DNA: TGTGCCAGCGACGACAGGGGGTGGTCTAGCGGGAGAGAGGAGACCCAGTACTTC. Amino acid sequence: CASDDRGWSSGREETQYF.

This clonotype was observed many times. The chain links TRBV5-1 to TRBJ1-1; maybe TRBD1 (6 bases). Germline V lookup: CDR1 SGHRS, CDR2 YFSETQ. The CDR3 consists of 14 residues. Trimming pared 3 bases from V and 1 base from J, leaving 10 bases between. The CDR3 loop reads CASSWRTENTEAFF. The CDR3 nucleotides read TGCGCCAGCAGCTGGAGGACAGAGAACACTGAAGCTTTCTTT.

The rearrangement links TRBV29-1 to TRBJ2-7; 13 positions match TRBD2. The germline CDR1 and CDR2 sequences are SQVTM and ANQGSEA. V trimming: 6 bases; J trimming: 4 bases; junction bases outside the gene matches: 6. The CDR3 runs to 14 residues. In nucleotides, the CDR3 is TGCAGCGTCCGGACTAGCGGGAGCAGGTACGAGCAGTACTTC. Translation: CSVRTSGSRYEQYF.

V is TRBV20-1 and J is TRBJ2-7; the D gene is possibly TRBD2 (6 bases). Germline CDR1 is DFQATT and CDR2 is SNEGSKA (reference sequence). This CDR3 spans 10 amino acids. Trimming stripped 6 bases from V and 6 bases from J, with 9 bases between. CDR3 sequence reads: CSAAGGEQYF. Here the CDR3 DNA reads TGCAGTGCCGCCGGGGGCGAGCAGTACTTC.

V is TRBV10-1 and J is TRBJ2-7; possibly TRBD1 or TRBD2 for D (7 bases each). CDR3 size: 14 residues. CDR1 is WNHNN, CDR2 SYGVQD, per germline (reference sequence). Trimming stripped 5 bases from V and 4 bases from J, with 15 bases between. CDR3 in DNA: TGCGCCAGCAGTCGAGCGGGACAGAGGTACGAGCAGTACTTC. It is translated as CASSRAGQRYEQYF.

On this clonotype: One end of the junction fails to match germline, which may point to a read error. The V call is TRBV6-4, the J call TRBJ2-7, with 7 positions matching TRBD2. CDR1 and CDR2 from the germline V gene are MRHNA and SNTAGT. The CDR3 spans 15 residues. CDR3 in DNA: TGTGCCGGCAGTGAAGTGGGAGGGCGGACCTACGAGCAGTACTTC. Encoded protein: CAGSEVGGRTYEQYF.

The table lists this clonotype with many counts. V usage is TRBV14 and J usage is TRBJ1-1, with D unresolved. The V and J ends lost 3 bases and 7 bases respectively, with 6 bases between them. The CDR3 runs 11 residues. Germline assignment: CDR1 SGHDN and CDR2 FVKESK. The CDR3 region has the DNA TGTGCCAGCAGCCAGGGGATTGAAGCTTTCTTT. Amino acid sequence: CASSQGIEAFF.

The chain has TRBV29-1 and TRBJ2-2; 7 bases match TRBD2. The V segment lost 8 bases and the J segment 6 bases; nucleotides outside the gene matches: 12. CDR3 size: 14 residues. Germline values: CDR1 SQVTM, CDR2 ANQGSEA. CDR3 amino acids: CSSGGRATSGELFF. The CDR3 nucleotides are TGCAGCTCGGGAGGCAGGGCTACGTCCGGGGAGCTGTTTTTT.

The rearrangement uses TRBV29-1 and TRBJ1-5; D ambiguous. There are 14 residues in the CDR3. With 6 bases removed from V and 8 bases from J, the gap between germline ends came to 20 bases. Germline lookup yields CDR1 SQVTM and CDR2 ANQGSEA. The CDR3 region is CSVLGDPRTEPQHF. CDR3 in DNA: TGCAGCGTCCTTGGGGATCCCCGCACGGAGCCCCAGCATTTT.

A few counts support this clonotype. The J gene is TRBJ1-1, the V gene TRBV19, with 8 bases matching TRBD1. CDR1 is LNHDA, CDR2 SQIVND, per germline (reference sequence). The CDR3 loop spans 14 amino acids. The J segment lost 5 bases and the V segment lost 4 bases, leaving 6 bases of the junction unmatched. CDR3 region: CASSKDRERTEAFF. The DNA of the CDR3 is TGTGCCAGTAGTAAGGACAGGGAACGAACTGAAGCTTTCTTT.

The chain couples TRBV7-9 to TRBJ1-1; tentatively, D is TRBD1 (6 bases). The CDR3 is 12 residues long. V was pared by 4 bases and J by 3 bases, with 6 bases between. Germline loops: CDR1 SEHNR, CDR2 FQNEAQ (reference sequence). The CDR3 loop reads CASSWGHTEAFF. For the CDR3, the DNA is TGTGCCAGCAGCTGGGGGCACACTGAAGCTTTCTTT.

This clonotype was recorded at least ten times. The chain has TRBV2 and TRBJ1-1, with D unclear. V lost 4 bases and J lost 4, with 10 bases in between. Germline CDR1 and CDR2: SNHLY and FYNNEI. The CDR3 length is 13 residues. CDR3 sequence: CASSGRWATEAFF. The CDR3 DNA reads as TGTGCCAGCAGTGGCAGGTGGGCCACTGAAGCTTTCTTT.

The sample holds many counts of this clonotype. The chain links TRBV6-5 to TRBJ1-1, with D unclear. The germline CDR1 and CDR2 sequences are MNHEY and SVGAGI. This CDR3 spans 16 amino acids. V lost 7 bases to trimming and J lost 0 bases, with 18 bases between them. CDR3 loop: CASTTGWGDMNTEAFF. The DNA for the CDR3 is TGTGCCAGCACCACCGGATGGGGTGATATGAACACTGAAGCTTTCTTT.

This clonotype came up many times. The chain links TRBV6-5 to TRBJ1-5; D is ambiguous. V gave up 5 bases and J gave up 8 bases, with 16 bases separating them. The germline CDR1 and CDR2 sequences are MNHEY and SVGAGI. This CDR3 is 14 amino acids long. CDR3 coding DNA: TGTGCCAGCAGTCGTGCAGGCGGGCCGGAGCCCCAGCATTTT. Translating gives CASSRAGGPEPQHF.

The chain recombines TRBV2 with TRBJ1-1; 7 bases are a match to TRBD1. The V and J ends lost 11 bases and 5 bases, in that order; junction bases with no gene match: 11. CDR3 size: 13 residues. Germline loops: CDR1 SNHLY, CDR2 FYNNEI. This chain's CDR3 is CAWREGARTEAFF. The CDR3 DNA is TGTGCCTGGAGGGAGGGGGCGAGGACTGAAGCTTTCTTT. Supplemented by reference TRBV2 and TRBJ1-1, the full variable domain reads EPEVTQTPSHQVTQMGQEVILRCVPISNHLYFYWYRQILGQKVEFLVSFYNNEISEKSEIFDDQFSVERPDGSNFTLKIRSTKLEDSAMYFCAWREGARTEAFFGQGTRLTVV.

The chain carries TRBV10-2 and TRBJ1-1; TRBD1 matches at 10 bases. The CDR3 is made up of 17 amino acids. Looked up from germline, CDR1 is WSHSY and CDR2 is SAAADI. With V trimmed by 8 bases and J by 2 bases, 14 bases remained unmatched. The CDR3 protein is CASSLPGQGEYNTEAFF. The DNA of the CDR3 is TGCGCCAGCTCCCTCCCTGGACAGGGGGAATACAACACTGAAGCTTTCTTT.

In this sample, this clonotype turned up once. The chain links TRBV7-7 to TRBJ2-5, with 10 bases lining up with TRBD1. The CDR3 consists of 16 residues. V gave up 5 bases and J gave up 5 bases; unmatched junction bases: 11. CDR1 and CDR2 (germline): SSHAT, FNYEAQ (reference sequence). CDR3 in DNA: TGTGCCAGCAGCGACCCGACAGGGGGCTTACTTGAGACCCAGTACTTC. Encoded protein: CASSDPTGGLLETQYF.

The genes are TRBV10-3 and TRBJ1-5; 9 bases line up with TRBD1. V was clipped by 2 bases and J by 5 bases; unmatched bases: 4. Germline loops: CDR1 ENHRY, CDR2 SYGVKD. The CDR3 covers 15 residues. The CDR3 spells CAISEGQGRDQPQHF. DNA for the CDR3: TGTGCCATCAGTGAGGGACAGGGGCGCGATCAGCCCCAGCATTTT.

The chain uses TRBV28 and TRBJ2-5, with D unclear. This CDR3 region has 14 residues. With 3 bases removed from V and 2 bases from J, the gap between germline ends came to 10 bases. Germline V gene lookup returns CDR1 MDHEN and CDR2 SYDVKM. The CDR3 DNA is TGTGCCAGCAGTTTTAATTTGGGACAAGAGACCCAGTACTTC. Its translation is CASSFNLGQETQYF. The full variable domain, its missing parts supplied by reference TRBV28 and TRBJ2-5, is DVKVTQSSRYLVKRTGEKVFLECVQDMDHENMFWYRQDPGLGLRLIYFSYDVKMKEKGDIPEGYSVSREKKERFSLILESASTNQTSMYLCASSFNLGQETQYFGPGTRLLVL.

In this sample, this clonotype turned up a few times. The chain uses TRBV28 and TRBJ2-2, with 11 positions matching TRBD1. Trimming at V came to 4 bases and at J to 8 bases, leaving 9 bases not matched to a gene. This CDR3 comprises 16 residues. The V gene's germline CDR1 is MDHEN and CDR2 SYDVKM. The CDR3 nucleotides are TGTGCCAGCAGTTCTACGGACAGGGGGCTTAGAGGGGAGCTGTTTTTT. Protein sequence: CASSSTDRGLRGELFF.

The chain couples TRBV5-1 to TRBJ1-1; D remains ambiguous. This CDR3 has 15 amino acids. Germline V gene lookup returns CDR1 SGHRS and CDR2 YFSETQ. V was clipped by 2 bases and J by 4 bases, with 15 bases between them. The CDR3 sequence is CASSFTSGDGTEAFF. As DNA, the CDR3 is TGCGCCAGCAGCTTTACTAGCGGAGATGGCACTGAAGCTTTCTTT. Complete variable domain (other parts from reference TRBV5-1 and TRBJ1-1): KAGVTQTPRYLIKTRGQQVTLSCSPISGHRSVSWYQQTPGQGLQFLFEYFSETQRNKGNFPGRFSGRQFSNSRSEMNVSTLELGDSALYLCASSFTSGDGTEAFFGQGTRLTVV.